The clone carrying this T cell receptor (beta chain) was picked up many times. Its target is not known. Indicated time point: blood at routine non-recurrence follow-up after resection. Via MiXCR, TCRdb re-called the 5' RACE reads, giving one row per CDR3 protein. Of 15,000 to 20,000 distinct CDR3 sequences listed, roughly 6% were seen once; the top ten hold around 25%. Germline V lookup: CDR1 LGHNT, CDR2 FRNRAP. The CDR3 runs 13 residues. With 7 bases removed from V and 6 bases from J, the gap between germline ends came to 12 bases. The sample is drawn from a study of spatial heterogeneity in lung cancer. Findings of the study overall: Detection of ubiquitous tumor TCRs in blood was higher at resection than follow-up.

The clonotype comes from a male donor with early-stage non-small cell lung cancer. The chain joins TRBV12-5 to TRBJ2-2; a weak D match, TRBD2 (7 bases). Sequences were derived from PBMCs, sampled at follow-up. The CDR3 loop is CASALGGAGELFF. The CDR3 DNA follows: TGTGCTAGTGCCCTAGGGGGGGCCGGGGAGCTGTTTTTT.